The rows below give T cell receptor beta chains drawn from one sample of a study of blood T cell repertoires in COVID-19. Using immunoSEQ multiplex PCR, the repertoire was profiled, and TCRdb retains in-frame clones only, with some absent. The sample includes 130,000 to 150,000 clones, 80% seen only once; the top ten take 5%. Material: peripheral blood. Source of these receptors: a woman aged 45-65 years with acute or convalescent COVID-19. Each CDR3 is given without its conserved first and last residue.

v_call	cdr3_length	j_call	cdr3_aa
TRBV4-2	13	TRBJ2-1	ASSPEPRGNNEQF
TRBV11-2	10	TRBJ2-7	ASSSGVYEQY
TRBV6-2/TRBV6-3	15	TRBJ1-1	ASSYADRGSPGAEAF
TRBV5-4	11	TRBJ1-2	AWGWWAGGGYT
TRBV7-3	10	TRBJ1-1	ASSSNRGEAF
TRBV7-9	12	TRBJ2-4	ASSSTGNFNIQY
TRBV30	10	TRBJ1-2	AWNWGVVGYT
TRBV7-9	13	TRBJ1-1	ASSLQGEGWAEAF
TRBV18	16	TRBJ2-3	ASSPLPLAGTHTDTQY
TRBV7-2	16	TRBJ2-7	ASSLYPPGGGVPYEQY
TRBV7-2	14	TRBJ2-3	ASSLVGGGATDTQY
TRBV19	12	TRBJ2-7	ASSFSARSYEQY
TRBV5-1	12	TRBJ2-7	ASSLGTVGYEQY
TRBV27	15	TRBJ1-5	ASSPPPEDRGTQPQH
TRBV5-1	14	TRBJ2-2	ASSLAEQGAGGELF
TRBV4-3	16	TRBJ1-1	ASSLAPSGEQGSTEAF
TRBV6-5	13	TRBJ1-2	ASRLDRSETHGYT
TRBV6-6	13	TRBJ1-5	ASTMGGPDNQPQH
TRBV21-1	21	TRBJ2-3	ASSKTLFGSPCRDPKNTDTQY
TRBV27	11	TRBJ1-3	ASRVSSGNTIY
TRBV12-5	12	TRBJ1-4	ASGSPPGDEKLF
TRBV7-3	16	TRBJ1-1	ASSLMVARGQTNTEAF
TRBV20-1	9	TRBJ1-2	SARREDGYT
TRBV7-2	9	TRBJ2-7	ASSAESGQY
TRBV9	13	TRBJ2-1	ASSVEGGSLNEQF
TRBV20-1	14	TRBJ2-1	SASLFGGTGWNEQF
TRBV7-9	13	TRBJ1-6	ASSMSPEGNSPLH
TRBV29-1	11	TRBJ1-1	SVVYSGNTEAF